The 30 T cell receptor beta chains presented below share a single source sample, sequenced in a study of T cell repertoires in cytomegalovirus infection (dated by TCRdb to the late 2010s). Data came from an Illumina HiSeq 1500. Through fastp at Q25 and MiXCR, TCRdb rebuilt clones from the public reads, retaining in-frame beta chains. Each CDR3 protein gets just one entry, which takes the most common genes and DNA from the rows behind it. The sample contains 250,000 or so distinct CDR3 sequences, about 17% of them found a single time. The leading ten clones occupy approximately 51% of the sample. The sample consisted of CD8+ T cells from PBMCs. All receptors derive from a human donor in good health (CMV status not recorded). Some clones in this sample may be carry-over from other donors' samples.

V and J are TRBV4-1 and TRBJ2-2; 10 bases align to TRBD2. CDR3 size: 18 residues. J was trimmed by 0 bases and V by 4 bases; bases with no gene match: 8. Germline lookup yields CDR1 MGHRA and CDR2 YSYEKL. The CDR3, as DNA: TGCGCCAGCAGCCTCCCGCCTAGCGGGGGATCGAACACCGGGGAGCTGTTTTTT. Translating gives CASSLPPSGGSNTGELFF.

This clonotype was picked up a small number of times. The V gene is TRBV2, the J gene TRBJ1-2, with D perhaps matching TRBD1 (5 bases). The ends were cut back, 3 bases at V and 5 bases at J, with 13 bases in the middle. Germline CDR1 is SNHLY and CDR2 is FYNNEI. The CDR3 sequence is 14 residues long. This CDR3 is CASSEGREEYGYTF. The CDR3 DNA follows: TGTGCCAGCAGTGAGGGCAGGGAGGAATATGGCTACACCTTC.

This clonotype was detected a few times. The chain carries TRBV15 and TRBJ2-7; maybe TRBD2 (6 bases). Germline V CDR1 and CDR2: LNHNV, YYDKDF (reference sequence). The V end lost 9 bases, the J end lost 1 base, and 13 bases lay between the germline ends. The CDR3 contains 13 residues. The CDR3 sequence is CATRDGGSYEQYF. The CDR3 DNA reads TGTGCCACTCGCGATGGGGGGTCCTACGAGCAGTACTTC.

As for this clonotype: With a much larger clone just one base away, this may be a read error. The chain uses TRBV28 and TRBJ1-2; D is perhaps TRBD1 (5 bases). Per the germline V gene, CDR1 is MDHEN and CDR2 is SYDVKM. CDR3 size: 11 residues. CDR3: CVSNQGGGYTF. CDR3 in DNA: TGTGTCAGCAATCAGGGAGGTGGCTACACCTTC.

This clonotype was picked up many times. The chain has TRBV7-8 and TRBJ2-7; D is ambiguous. Germline V gene sequence: CDR1 SGHVS, CDR2 FQNEAQ. The CDR3 is 12 amino acids. V was shortened by 4 bases and J by 5 bases, with 9 bases between the two germline ends. In DNA, the CDR3 is TGTGCCAGCAGCTGGCTTTTTGACGAGCAGTACTTC. Amino acid sequence: CASSWLFDEQYF. The full variable domain, in which reference TRBV7-8 and TRBJ2-7 provide the parts outside the CDR3, is GAGVSQSPRYKVAKRGQDVALRCDPISGHVSLFWYQQALGQGPEFLTYFQNEAQLDKSGLPSDRFFAERPEGSVSTLKIQRTQQEDSAVYLCASSWLFDEQYFGPGTRLTVT.

V usage is TRBV29-1 and J usage is TRBJ2-3, with 10 bases that match TRBD1. Germline CDR1 reads SQVTM; CDR2 reads ANQGSEA. CDR3 length: 13 amino acids. Trimming removed 7 bases from V and 3 bases from J; junction bases left unmatched: 4. CDR3 nucleotide sequence: TGCAGCGCCCGGACAGGGGGTACAGATACGCAGTATTTT. Protein: CSARTGGTDTQYF.

This clonotype showed up just a few times. The V and J genes are TRBV20-1 and TRBJ1-2; 7 nucleotides align to TRBD1. In germline, CDR1 is DFQATT, CDR2 SNEGSKA (reference sequence). This CDR3 has 13 amino acids. J was trimmed by 3 bases and V by 7 bases; bases with no gene match: 8. Written as DNA, the CDR3 is TGCAGTGTCCCGACAGGGTACGACTATGGCTACACCTTC. This gives the protein CSVPTGYDYGYTF.

There are many counts of this clonotype. CDR3 loop: CASSSGTEVVDGYTF. In nucleotides, the CDR3 is TGTGCCAGCAGTTCCGGGACGGAAGTGGTGGATGGCTACACCTTC. This chain connects TRBV2 to TRBJ1-2; D possibly corresponds to TRBD1 (5 bases). Trimming removed 5 bases from V and 6 bases from J, with 19 bases in between. Looked up from germline, CDR1 is SNHLY and CDR2 is FYNNEI. The CDR3 covers 15 residues.

The V and J genes are TRBV20-1 and TRBJ2-7; 9 bases map to TRBD1. With V trimmed by 0 bases and J by 0 bases, 12 bases remained unmatched. This CDR3 has 18 residues. Per the germline V gene, CDR1 is DFQATT and CDR2 is SNEGSKA (reference sequence). In DNA, the CDR3 is TGCAGTGCTAGAGACCGCGGCGGGACAGGGACTGGCTCCTACGAGCAGTACTTC. It encodes CSARDRGGTGTGSYEQYF.

The sample holds a few counts of this clonotype. J is TRBJ1-2 and V is TRBV14; D may be TRBD1 (6 bases). This CDR3 spans 15 amino acids. From germline, CDR1 is SGHDN and CDR2 FVKESK. Trimming took off 5 bases at V and 4 bases at J, with 17 bases between the two ends. CDR3 loop: CASSSHQGGLYGYTF. DNA for the CDR3: TGTGCCAGCAGCTCCCACCAAGGGGGGCTCTATGGCTACACCTTC.

This clonotype was seen many times. The chain has TRBV6-2 or TRBV6-3 and TRBJ1-2, with a tentative D call TRBD1 (5 bases). This CDR3 contains 15 residues. Trimming left V 6 bases short and J 2 bases short, with 16 bases between. Germline CDR1 and CDR2: MNHEY and SVGEGT. DNA for the CDR3: TGTGCCAGCAGGTCCGGACACCAAGAAAACTATGGCTACACCTTC. Its translation is CASRSGHQENYGYTF.

The chain couples TRBV5-1 to TRBJ2-1; the D gene is possibly TRBD2 (5 bases). The CDR3 sequence is 15 residues long. The V gene's germline CDR1 is SGHRS and CDR2 YFSETQ. V lost 0 bases and J 4 bases, leaving 11 bases between the germline ends. CDR3 loop: CASSLEGSGYNEQFF. Written as DNA, the CDR3 is TGCGCCAGCAGCTTGGAGGGATCGGGGTACAATGAGCAGTTCTTC.

The genes are TRBV30 and TRBJ1-1, with a tentative D call TRBD1 (6 bases). Trimming took 7 bases from V and 7 from J, leaving 10 bases between them. The CDR3 runs 10 residues. Germline-derived CDR1 and CDR2 are GTSNPN and SVGIG (reference sequence). CDR3 residues: CASRQDEAFF. CDR3 DNA sequence: TGTGCCTCCAGACAGGATGAAGCTTTCTTT. Full variable domain (outside the CDR3, taken from reference TRBV30 and TRBJ1-1): SQTIHQWPATLVQPVGSPLSLECTVEGTSNPNLYWYRQAAGRGLQLLFYSVGIGQISSEVPQNLSASRPQDRQFILSSKKLLLSDSGFYLCASRQDEAFFGQGTRLTVV.

This clonotype has at least ten counts. V gene TRBV29-1 combines with J gene TRBJ2-3; possible D gene TRBD2, 5 bases. Germline CDR1 is SQVTM and CDR2 is ANQGSEA. The CDR3 is 14 amino acids. The V end lost 4 bases, the J end lost 0 bases, and 11 bases lay between the germline ends. This CDR3 reads CSVVGGWSTDTQYF. The CDR3 DNA reads as TGCAGCGTTGTAGGAGGCTGGAGCACAGATACGCAGTATTTT.

V usage is TRBV6-5 and J usage is TRBJ1-1, with D perhaps matching TRBD1 (5 bases). Trimming took 5 bases from V and 4 from J, leaving 14 bases between them. The CDR3 extends over 14 amino acids. Germline CDR1 reads MNHEY; CDR2 reads SVGAGI. CDR3 coding DNA: TGTGCCAGCAGTCCGGGACTCTTTGGCACTGAAGCTTTCTTT. As protein: CASSPGLFGTEAFF.

This chain links TRBV29-1 with TRBJ1-2; D unclear. Trimming took 4 bases from V and 2 from J, leaving 17 bases between them. CDR3 size: 15 residues. Germline V lookup: CDR1 SQVTM, CDR2 ANQGSEA. Here the CDR3 reads CSVVFPTEANYGYTF. The CDR3, as DNA: TGCAGCGTTGTGTTCCCTACCGAGGCCAACTATGGCTACACCTTC.

In this sample, this clonotype turned up a few times. V usage is TRBV10-3 and J usage is TRBJ1-4; D is undetermined. Between the trimmed V and J ends, which lost 2 bases and 2 bases, there was a span of 12 bases. CDR1 is ENHRY, CDR2 SYGVKD, per germline. The CDR3 sequence is 16 residues long. The CDR3, as DNA: TGTGCCATCAGTGAGATTGGGGAGGCTACTAATGAAAAACTGTTTTTT. It is translated as CAISEIGEATNEKLFF.

This clonotype was detected only a few times. This CDR3 reads CASSWDRAGEQYF. The CDR3 coding sequence is TGTGCCAGCAGTTGGGACAGGGCGGGGGAGCAGTACTTC. The chain uses TRBV6-1 and TRBJ2-7; 9 bases are a match to TRBD1. CDR1 and CDR2 (germline): MNHNS, SASEGT. V lost 5 bases and J lost 7; bases outside the gene matches: 6. There are 13 residues in the CDR3.

This clonotype was recorded a few times. The chain couples TRBV29-1 to TRBJ1-2, with TRBD1 identical over 8 bases. V trimming: 6 bases; J trimming: 2 bases; junction bases outside the gene matches: 5. Looked up from germline, CDR1 is SQVTM and CDR2 is ANQGSEA. The length of the CDR3 is 13 residues. CDR3 coding DNA: TGCAGCGTGGAACGGACAGGGAACTATGGCTACACCTTC. This gives the protein CSVERTGNYGYTF.

The V gene is TRBV20-1, the J gene TRBJ2-7; weak D call: TRBD2 (6 bases). With 1 base removed from V and 0 bases from J, the gap between germline ends came to 16 bases. The CDR3 is 16 amino acids. Germline V lookup: CDR1 DFQATT, CDR2 SNEGSKA (reference sequence). CDR3 sequence reads: CSARGGGTASSYEQYF. CDR3 DNA: TGCAGTGCTAGAGGAGGTGGGACTGCCAGCTCCTACGAGCAGTACTTC.

The J gene is TRBJ2-1, the V gene TRBV24-1; D ambiguous. Germline CDR1 KGHDR, CDR2 SFDVKD. This CDR3 has 13 amino acids. V lost 0 bases and J 5 bases, leaving 4 bases between the germline ends. The CDR3 DNA reads as TGTGCCACCAGTGATTTGCGGGACAATGAGCAGTTCTTC. Translated, it gives CATSDLRDNEQFF.

This clonotype was counted ten times or more. The CDR3 DNA reads as TGCGCCAGCAGCCAAGATGGAGGGTTCGACGAGCAGTACTTC. This sequence encodes CASSQDGGFDEQYF. The chain is built from TRBV4-1 and TRBJ2-7; a possible D gene is TRBD2 (6 bases). There are 14 residues in the CDR3. V was pared by 0 bases and J by 5 bases, with 11 bases between. Germline-derived CDR1 and CDR2 are MGHRA and YSYEKL.

The chain couples TRBV6-5 to TRBJ2-1; D could derive from TRBD1 or TRBD2 (6 bases each). From germline, CDR1 is MNHEY and CDR2 SVGAGI. The CDR3 has 14 amino acids. The V end lost 5 bases, the J end lost 0 bases, and 8 bases lay between the germline ends. The DNA of the CDR3 is TGTGCCAGCAGTGGGGGGCCCTCCTACAATGAGCAGTTCTTC. Translation: CASSGGPSYNEQFF.

The V gene is TRBV29-1, the J gene TRBJ2-2; 9 bases map to TRBD1. CDR3 length: 14 amino acids. Germline V gene sequence: CDR1 SQVTM, CDR2 ANQGSEA. V dropped 4 bases and J dropped 9; count of bases not matched to a gene: 9. The CDR3 DNA sequence: TGCAGCGTTGCGGGACAGGGATTGTCGTGGGAGCTGTTTTTT. Its protein product is CSVAGQGLSWELFF.

The chain uses TRBV2 and TRBJ2-5; D is uncertain. The CDR3 extends over 15 amino acids. CDR1 and CDR2 (germline): SNHLY, FYNNEI. V was pared by 6 bases and J by 4 bases, with 18 bases between. DNA for the CDR3: TGTGCCAGCAGGAAGAATCTAGAAAGGAGAGAGACCCAGTACTTC. Protein: CASRKNLERRETQYF.

This clonotype was observed at least ten times. The chain is built from TRBV27 and TRBJ2-7; 13 bases map to TRBD2. V was pared by 5 bases and J by 5 bases, with 3 bases of the junction left unmatched. Germline assignment: CDR1 MNHEY and CDR2 SMNVEV (reference sequence). The CDR3 runs to 14 residues. For the CDR3, the DNA is TGTGCCAGCAGTCGACTAGCGGGGGGCCACGAGCAGTACTTC. It translates to CASSRLAGGHEQYF.

The table lists this clonotype with many counts. In nucleotides, the CDR3 is TGCGCCAGCAGCGCCTGGAGTGGAGCCCAAGAGACCCAGTACTTC. Its protein product is CASSAWSGAQETQYF. The V call is TRBV5-1, the J call TRBJ2-5; D is uncertain. The CDR3 is made up of 15 amino acids. Germline CDR1 reads SGHRS; CDR2 reads YFSETQ. The V end lost 4 bases, the J end lost 1 base, and 14 bases lay between the germline ends.

With respect to this clonotype: Possible read error: a much larger clone is one base away. Because it lacks the conserved phenylalanine or tryptophan at the end, this CDR3 is likely a read error. The chain carries TRBV28 and TRBJ1-6, with no clear D. V was shortened by 1 base and J by 5 bases, with 12 bases between the two germline ends. Germline CDR1 reads MDHEN; CDR2 reads SYDVKM. The CDR3 has 16 amino acids. The chain's CDR3 is CASSLFVGTNNSPLHL. DNA of the CDR3: TGTGCCAGCAGTTTATTTGTGGGCACCAATAATTCACCCCTCCACCTT.

This clonotype appeared many times. The chain recombines TRBV7-9 with TRBJ2-3; TRBD1 matches at 7 bases. The length of the CDR3 is 14 residues. Germline CDR1 and CDR2: SEHNR and FQNEAQ (reference sequence). Trimming took 4 bases from V and 4 from J; bases not matched to a gene: 5. The CDR3 reads CASSWGQFPDTQYF. DNA for the CDR3: TGTGCCAGCAGCTGGGGACAGTTCCCAGATACGCAGTATTTT.

This clonotype was detected many times. V is TRBV7-2 and J is TRBJ2-7; TRBD2 matches at 7 bases. Germline assignment: CDR1 SGHTA and CDR2 FQGNSA. CDR3 size: 15 residues. V trimming: 7 bases; J trimming: 6 bases; junction bases outside the gene matches: 15. This chain's CDR3 is CASNPSGGGGREQYF. DNA for the CDR3: TGTGCCAGCAACCCCAGTGGCGGGGGAGGTCGCGAGCAGTACTTC.